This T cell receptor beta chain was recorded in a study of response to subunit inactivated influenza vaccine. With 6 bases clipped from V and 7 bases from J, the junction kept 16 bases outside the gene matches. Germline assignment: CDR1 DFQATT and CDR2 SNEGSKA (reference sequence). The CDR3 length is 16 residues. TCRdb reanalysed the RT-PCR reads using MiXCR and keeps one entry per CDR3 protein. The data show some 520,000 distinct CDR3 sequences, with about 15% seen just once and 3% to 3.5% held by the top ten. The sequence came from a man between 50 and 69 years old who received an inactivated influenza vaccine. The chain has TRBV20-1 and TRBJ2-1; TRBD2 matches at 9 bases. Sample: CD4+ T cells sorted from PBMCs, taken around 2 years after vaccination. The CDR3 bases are TGCAGTGCAAGCGGCCTCTTAGCGGGAGTAGAGAATGAGCAGTTCTTC. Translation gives CSASGLLAGVENEQFF.